These T cell receptor beta chains were read from a single sample in a study of cytomegalovirus exposure and HLA in healthy donors. The protocol was immunoSEQ multiplex PCR, while the TCRdb copy is restricted to in-frame clones and leaves out a portion. This table holds over 150,000 clones, around four fifths found once. The material sequenced was PBMCs. These receptors originate from a man aged 50 or older in good health and CMV-seropositive. The CDR3 runs from the conserved cysteine through the conserved F or W. The order of the fields is J gene, clone size, D gene, CDR3 length, V gene, CDR3 protein, CDR3 DNA. A D gene is named only where the DNA matches it firmly. Clone size is stated in some rows and not others, as once, few, many or a class when expanded.

TRBJ1-5,.,TRBD1,18,TRBV12-5,CASGLSPDRGDSNQPQHF,TGTGCTAGTGGGCTCTCCCCCGACAGGGGAGATAGCAATCAGCCCCAGCATTTT
TRBJ1-2,.,.,13,TRBV28,CASSEADNYGYTF,TGTGCCAGCAGCGAGGCGGATAACTATGGCTACACCTTC
TRBJ1-5,.,TRBD1,12,TRBV29-1,CSVVGTGEPQHF,TGCAGCGTTGTAGGGACAGGTGAGCCCCAGCATTTT
TRBJ1-6,.,TRBD1,15,TRBV28,CASSPRDRGDSPLHF,TGTGCCAGCAGTCCCCGGGACAGGGGTGATTCACCCCTCCACTTT
TRBJ1-6,.,.,16,TRBV28,CASSPGAGPLNSPLHF,TGTGCCAGCAGCCCAGGGGCAGGGCCTTTAAATTCACCCCTCCACTTT
TRBJ1-1,.,.,14,TRBV4-3,CASSQGVAPTEAFF,TGCGCCAGCAGCCAGGGAGTGGCTCCCACTGAAGCTTTCTTT
TRBJ1-5,.,.,10,TRBV10-1,CASSNRPQHF,TGCGCCAGCAGTAACAGGCCCCAGCATTTT
TRBJ1-1,.,.,12,TRBV15,CATRSRNTEAFF,TGTGCCACCAGGTCCCGGAACACTGAAGCTTTCTTT
TRBJ2-3,.,.,14,TRBV2,CASTNAYGSDTQYF,TGTGCCAGCACTAACGCCTACGGGAGTGATACGCAGTATTTT
TRBJ1-1,.,.,15,TRBV4-1,CASSRTKGSPTEAFF,TGCGCCAGCAGCCGGACTAAGGGGTCCCCTACTGAAGCTTTCTTT
TRBJ1-2,.,.,13,TRBV7-9,CASTPAGNYGYTF,TGTGCCAGCACCCCGGCGGGAAACTATGGCTACACCTTC
TRBJ2-3,.,.,16,TRBV5-4,CASSLAQRRSTDTQYF,TGTGCCAGCAGCTTGGCCCAGCGGCGAAGCACAGATACGCAGTATTTT
TRBJ2-5,.,.,14,TRBV9,CASSPLTGQETQYF,TGTGCCAGCAGCCCGTTGACAGGACAAGAGACCCAGTACTTC
TRBJ2-5,once,.,13,TRBV7-2,CASSFDSQETQYF,TGTGCCAGCAGCTTCGACAGCCAAGAGACCCAGTACTTC
TRBJ2-1,.,TRBD1,15,TRBV5-8,CASSGTGQGAGEQFF,TGTGCCAGCAGCGGGACAGGACAGGGGGCGGGTGAGCAGTTCTTC
TRBJ2-3,.,.,13,TRBV7-9,CASSSGSTDTQYF,TGTGCCAGCAGCTCAGGGAGCACAGATACGCAGTATTTT
TRBJ2-5,few,TRBD1,14,TRBV5-1,CASSLGDSKETQYF,TGCGCCAGCAGCTTGGGGGACAGCAAAGAGACCCAGTACTTC
TRBJ1-2,once,TRBD1,15,TRBV4-3,CASSHSRQGNYGYTF,TGCGCCAGCAGCCATAGCAGACAGGGAAACTATGGCTACACCTTC
TRBJ2-1,.,TRBD1,14,TRBV6-5,CASSTGTGQGEQFF,TGTGCCAGCAGTACCGGGACAGGGCAAGGGGAGCAGTTCTTC
TRBJ1-3,.,.,16,TRBV6-6,CASSSTGPGAGNTIYF,TGTGCCAGCAGTTCTACAGGTCCAGGGGCCGGAAACACCATATATTTT
TRBJ2-3,.,TRBD2,12,TRBV29-1,CSVRRGTDTQYF,TGCAGCGTCCGGCGGGGGACAGATACGCAGTATTTT
TRBJ1-3,once,.,15,TRBV4-2,CASSQVTGLGNTIYF,TGTGCCAGCAGCCAAGTGACCGGGTTAGGAAACACCATATATTTT
TRBJ1-1,few,.,14,TRBV6-4,CASSAVPGSTEAFF,TGTGCCAGCAGTGCCGTCCCGGGGAGTACTGAAGCTTTCTTT
TRBJ2-5,once,.,14,TRBV13,CASSPTLNKETQYF,TGTGCCAGCAGCCCCACCCTGAACAAAGAGACCCAGTACTTC
TRBJ1-2,.,TRBD1,15,TRBV27,CASSIGTGRDYGYTF,TGTGCCAGCAGTATAGGGACAGGGAGGGACTATGGCTACACCTTC
TRBJ2-7,.,.,13,TRBV6-6,CASSSTISYEQYF,TGTGCCAGCAGTTCTACGATCTCCTACGAGCAGTACTTC
TRBJ2-1,.,TRBD2,14,TRBV5-6,CASSLEASGNEQFF,TGTGCCAGCAGCTTGGAGGCTAGCGGGAATGAGCAGTTCTTC
TRBJ2-1,.,TRBD2,16,TRBV4-3,CASSQDMLAGGAEQFF,TGCGCCAGCAGCCAAGATATGCTAGCGGGAGGGGCTGAGCAGTTCTTC
TRBJ1-2,.,.,14,TRBV7-2,CASGRILLDSGYTF,TGTGCCAGCGGACGGATCTTACTCGACAGTGGCTACACCTTC
TRBJ1-1,.,.,14,TRBV7-2,CASTNRAGGTEAFF,TGTGCCAGCACCAACCGGGCCGGCGGGACTGAAGCTTTCTTT
TRBJ2-1,.,TRBD2,16,TRBV6-1,CASSERGLAVYNEQFF,TGTGCCAGCAGTGAAAGGGGACTAGCGGTATACAATGAGCAGTTCTTC
TRBJ2-6,.,.,16,TRBV19,CASSLTTDSGANVLTF,TGTGCCAGTAGCCTGACAACTGACTCTGGGGCCAACGTCCTGACTTTC